Described below is a single TCR beta chain sequence and its context. This sample was included in a study of blood T cell repertoires in COVID-19. Study-wide background: Samples came from the United States, Italy and Spain, spanning acute and convalescent COVID-19. PBMCs, B-cell-depleted T cells, or T cells were the source of the cDNA or gDNA that made up the material.

Methods used by the authors: Scientists estimated how many nucleated cells there were by amplifying reference gene primers. Sequencing was performed with immunoSEQ multiplex PCR; in TCRdb, only in-frame clones are kept and a portion is missing. The DNA was the basis for D and trimming; V, J and clone size are from that table. The profile covers 80,000 to 90,000 clones, with around 86% appearing a single time and 2% to 2.5% taken by the ten largest. CDR1 is LNHNV, CDR2 YYDKDF, per germline (reference sequence). The CDR3 consists of 16 residues. With V trimmed by 2 bases and J by 4 bases, 8 bases remained unmatched.

The chain combines TRBV15 with TRBJ1-2; 9 bases agree with TRBD1. The origin of this receptor is a woman between 65 and 79 years old with acute or convalescent COVID-19. The sequencing input was peripheral blood. For the CDR3, the DNA is TGTGCCACCAGCAGATCATTACAGGGGGCCAGCTATGGCTACACCTTC. Translation gives CATSRSLQGASYGYTF.